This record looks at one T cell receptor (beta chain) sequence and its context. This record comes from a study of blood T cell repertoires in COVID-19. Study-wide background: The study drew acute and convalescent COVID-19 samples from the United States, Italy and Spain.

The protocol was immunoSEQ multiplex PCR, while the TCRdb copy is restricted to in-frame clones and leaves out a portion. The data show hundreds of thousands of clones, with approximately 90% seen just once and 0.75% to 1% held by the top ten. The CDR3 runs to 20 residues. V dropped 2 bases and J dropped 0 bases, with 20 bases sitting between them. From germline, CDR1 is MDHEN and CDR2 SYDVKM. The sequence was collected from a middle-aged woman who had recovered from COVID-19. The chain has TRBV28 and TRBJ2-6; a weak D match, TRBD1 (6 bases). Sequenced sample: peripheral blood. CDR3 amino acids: CASSLGGWVGLGSGANVLTF. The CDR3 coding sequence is TGTGCCAGCAGTTTAGGGGGCTGGGTGGGCCTCGGCTCTGGGGCCAACGTCCTGACTTTC.